This is a list of T cell receptor beta chains from one sample in a study of read filtering for tumor transcriptome and immune sequencing. TCRdb reanalysed the reads using MiXCR and keeps one entry per CDR3 protein. Here the sample spans around 130,000 distinct CDR3 sequences, under 15% being singletons. The sequencing input was a population of CD138-negative cells sorted from bone marrow. All receptors derive from a donor aged 40 or older with multiple myeloma. Each CDR3 is given with its conserved first and last residue. D genes are given only for firm matches. Clone size is shown for a subset of rows, as once, few, many or a class of expanded clone.

v_gene: TRBV5-6; abundance: many; j_gene: TRBJ1-1; d_gene: -; CDR3aa: CASSFLGFWGNTEAFF; CDR3nt: TGTGCCAGCAGCTTTTTGGGTTTCTGGGGGAACACTGAAGCTTTCTTT
v_gene: TRBV7-2; abundance: -; j_gene: TRBJ2-4; d_gene: -; CDR3aa: CASSYTQAPKNIQYF; CDR3nt: TGTGCCAGCAGCTACACTCAGGCGCCCAAAAACATTCAGTACTTC
v_gene: TRBV5-1; abundance: many; j_gene: TRBJ2-7; d_gene: -; CDR3aa: CASSLSGEQYF; CDR3nt: TGCGCCAGCAGTCTAAGCGGCGAGCAGTACTTC
v_gene: TRBV7-9; abundance: many; j_gene: TRBJ2-1; d_gene: -; CDR3aa: CASSLGSYNEQFF; CDR3nt: TGTGCCAGCAGCTTAGGAAGTTACAATGAGCAGTTCTTC
v_gene: TRBV10-2; abundance: many; j_gene: TRBJ2-1; d_gene: TRBD2; CDR3aa: CASSESAGGGRDEQFF; CDR3nt: TGCGCCAGCAGTGAGTCGGCTGGCGGGGGGCGGGATGAGCAGTTCTTC
v_gene: TRBV14; abundance: many; j_gene: TRBJ1-1; d_gene: -; CDR3aa: CASSQGRVMNTEAFF; CDR3nt: TGTGCCAGCAGCCAAGGACGGGTCATGAACACTGAAGCTTTCTTT
v_gene: TRBV28; abundance: many; j_gene: TRBJ2-5; d_gene: -; CDR3aa: CASSLISQGQETQYF; CDR3nt: TGTGCCAGCAGTTTAATCTCGCAGGGGCAAGAGACCCAGTACTTC
v_gene: TRBV7-2; abundance: many; j_gene: TRBJ2-1; d_gene: -; CDR3aa: CASSSSAFSYNEQFF; CDR3nt: TGTGCCAGCAGCAGTAGCGCGTTCTCCTACAATGAGCAGTTCTTC
v_gene: TRBV6-8; abundance: few; j_gene: TRBJ2-3; d_gene: TRBD2; CDR3aa: CASSIGTSGDTDTQYF; CDR3nt: TGTGCCAGCAGCATCGGGACTAGCGGCGACACAGATACGCAGTATTTT
v_gene: TRBV19; abundance: many; j_gene: TRBJ2-1; d_gene: -; CDR3aa: CASKKLPAYNEQFF; CDR3nt: TGTGCCAGTAAAAAACTACCAGCCTACAATGAGCAGTTCTTC
v_gene: TRBV5-4; abundance: -; j_gene: TRBJ2-2; d_gene: TRBD2; CDR3aa: CASSTPNGAGGTGELFF; CDR3nt: TGTGCCAGCAGCACCCCGAACGGGGCGGGAGGCACCGGGGAGCTGTTTTTT
v_gene: TRBV6-5; abundance: many; j_gene: TRBJ2-3; d_gene: TRBD2; CDR3aa: CASSTGTSGTDTQYF; CDR3nt: TGTGCCAGCAGTACCGGGACTAGCGGCACAGATACGCAGTATTTT
v_gene: TRBV5-5; abundance: -; j_gene: TRBJ2-2; d_gene: TRBD2; CDR3aa: CASSSKTSGDTGELFF; CDR3nt: TGTGCCAGCAGCTCCAAGACTAGCGGGGACACCGGGGAGCTGTTTTTT
v_gene: TRBV7-9; abundance: many; j_gene: TRBJ2-6; d_gene: -; CDR3aa: CASTLSGANVLTF; CDR3nt: TGTGCCAGCACCTTATCTGGGGCCAACGTCCTGACTTTC
v_gene: TRBV6-1; abundance: many; j_gene: TRBJ2-1; d_gene: TRBD2; CDR3aa: CASTPPGTSGYNEQFF; CDR3nt: TGTGCCAGCACCCCACCCGGGACTAGCGGATACAATGAGCAGTTCTTC
v_gene: TRBV30; abundance: many; j_gene: TRBJ2-5; d_gene: -; CDR3aa: CAWGRQSTQETQYF; CDR3nt: TGTGCCTGGGGACGACAGTCTACACAAGAGACCCAGTACTTC
v_gene: TRBV12-3/TRBV12-4; abundance: -; j_gene: TRBJ2-2; d_gene: -; CDR3aa: CASSFRGLGELFF; CDR3nt: TGTGCCAGCAGTTTCAGGGGTCTCGGGGAGCTGTTTTTT
v_gene: TRBV7-9; abundance: -; j_gene: TRBJ2-3; d_gene: TRBD1; CDR3aa: CASSKGQGRFTDTQYF; CDR3nt: TGTGCCAGCAGCAAAGGACAGGGAAGGTTCACAGATACGCAGTATTTT
v_gene: TRBV9; abundance: -; j_gene: TRBJ2-1; d_gene: -; CDR3aa: CASSVRDNEQSF; CDR3nt: TGTGCCAGCAGCGTACGGGACAACGAGCAGTCCTTC
v_gene: TRBV5-1; abundance: many; j_gene: TRBJ2-7; d_gene: -; CDR3aa: CASSSGTGNYEQYF; CDR3nt: TGCGCCAGCAGCTCTGGGACGGGAAATTACGAGCAGTACTTC
v_gene: TRBV12-3/TRBV12-4; abundance: many; j_gene: TRBJ1-5; d_gene: -; CDR3aa: CASSPLGGPRNQPQHF; CDR3nt: TGTGCCAGCAGTCCGCTTGGGGGACCTCGGAATCAGCCCCAGCATTTT
v_gene: TRBV7-2; abundance: -; j_gene: TRBJ2-5; d_gene: -; CDR3aa: CASSPQSGRIQETQYF; CDR3nt: TGTGCCAGCAGCCCACAATCGGGACGCATCCAAGAGACCCAGTACTTC
v_gene: TRBV4-1; abundance: many; j_gene: TRBJ2-1; d_gene: -; CDR3aa: CASSQGDGAYNEQFF; CDR3nt: TGCGCCAGCAGCCAAGGAGACGGAGCCTACAATGAGCAGTTCTTC
v_gene: TRBV7-8; abundance: few; j_gene: TRBJ1-1; d_gene: -; CDR3aa: CASSNRELLTEAFF; CDR3nt: TGTGCCAGCAGCAATCGGGAGTTGCTCACTGAAGCTTTCTTT
v_gene: TRBV18; abundance: many; j_gene: TRBJ1-5; d_gene: TRBD1; CDR3aa: CASSPQRTGARPQHF; CDR3nt: TGTGCCAGCTCACCACAAAGGACAGGGGCCCGTCCCCAGCATTTT
v_gene: TRBV6-1; abundance: many; j_gene: TRBJ1-3; d_gene: -; CDR3aa: CASSEAGQGNTIYF; CDR3nt: TGTGCCAGCAGTGAAGCCGGACAGGGAAACACCATATATTTT
v_gene: TRBV5-1; abundance: -; j_gene: TRBJ2-1; d_gene: -; CDR3aa: CASSQTGLRGNEQFF; CDR3nt: TGCGCCAGCAGCCAAACCGGTCTCCGTGGCAATGAGCAGTTCTTC
v_gene: TRBV5-1; abundance: many; j_gene: TRBJ2-7; d_gene: TRBD2; CDR3aa: CASSSGTSGAYEQYF; CDR3nt: TGCGCCAGCAGCTCAGGGACTAGCGGAGCCTACGAGCAGTACTTC
v_gene: TRBV7-2; abundance: many; j_gene: TRBJ2-1; d_gene: TRBD2; CDR3aa: CASSLNGGRLGEQFF; CDR3nt: TGTGCCAGCAGCTTAAATGGCGGGAGATTAGGTGAGCAGTTCTTC
v_gene: TRBV29-1; abundance: many; j_gene: TRBJ2-1; d_gene: -; CDR3aa: CSVVGGKGSSYNEQFF; CDR3nt: TGCAGCGTTGTGGGGGGAAAGGGAAGCTCCTACAATGAGCAGTTCTTC
v_gene: TRBV10-3; abundance: many; j_gene: TRBJ1-1; d_gene: -; CDR3aa: CAIKGEAEAFF; CDR3nt: TGTGCCATCAAGGGAGAGGCTGAAGCTTTCTTT
v_gene: TRBV20-1; abundance: -; j_gene: TRBJ2-7; d_gene: -; CDR3aa: CSARDEGGSYEQYF; CDR3nt: TGCAGTGCTAGAGATGAGGGGGGCTCCTACGAGCAGTACTTC
v_gene: TRBV6-1; abundance: few; j_gene: TRBJ2-1; d_gene: -; CDR3aa: CASSEVRAGEQFF; CDR3nt: TGTGCCAGCAGTGAAGTGAGGGCGGGTGAGCAGTTCTTC
v_gene: TRBV7-2; abundance: many; j_gene: TRBJ1-1; d_gene: -; CDR3aa: CASSLARLDTEAFF; CDR3nt: TGTGCCAGCAGCTTAGCCAGGTTGGACACTGAAGCTTTCTTT
v_gene: TRBV12-3/TRBV12-4; abundance: many; j_gene: TRBJ2-4; d_gene: -; CDR3aa: CASSSLAKNIQYF; CDR3nt: TGTGCCAGCAGTTCTCTAGCCAAAAACATTCAGTACTTC
v_gene: TRBV9; abundance: many; j_gene: TRBJ2-2; d_gene: TRBD2; CDR3aa: CASSVGTSTTGELFF; CDR3nt: TGTGCCAGCAGCGTCGGGACTAGCACGACCGGGGAGCTGTTTTTT
v_gene: TRBV7-8; abundance: -; j_gene: TRBJ2-1; d_gene: TRBD2; CDR3aa: CASIPGLAENYNERFF; CDR3nt: TGTGCTAGCATCCCAGGCCTAGCGGAGAACTACAATGAGCGGTTCTTC
v_gene: TRBV29-1; abundance: many; j_gene: TRBJ1-1; d_gene: -; CDR3aa: CSVDPLNTEAFF; CDR3nt: TGCAGCGTTGATCCGTTGAACACTGAAGCTTTCTTT
v_gene: TRBV3-1; abundance: few; j_gene: TRBJ2-5; d_gene: TRBD1; CDR3aa: CASSFRQGGVGETQYF; CDR3nt: TGTGCCAGCAGCTTCCGACAGGGGGGGGTCGGAGAGACCCAGTACTTC
v_gene: TRBV5-1; abundance: many; j_gene: TRBJ2-1; d_gene: TRBD2; CDR3aa: CASSLPRGLASDSYNEQFF; CDR3nt: TGCGCCAGCAGCTTACCCAGGGGACTAGCGTCCGACTCCTACAATGAGCAGTTCTTC
v_gene: TRBV29-1; abundance: many; j_gene: TRBJ2-7; d_gene: TRBD1; CDR3aa: CSVTPGQGDEQYF; CDR3nt: TGCAGCGTTACCCCGGGACAGGGGGACGAGCAGTACTTC
v_gene: TRBV25-1; abundance: many; j_gene: TRBJ2-5; d_gene: -; CDR3aa: CASSGGPTRETQYF; CDR3nt: TGTGCCAGCAGTGGAGGTCCAACACGGGAGACCCAGTACTTC
v_gene: TRBV29-1; abundance: many; j_gene: TRBJ1-2; d_gene: TRBD1; CDR3aa: CSAGQGAPAANYGYTF; CDR3nt: TGCAGCGCCGGACAGGGGGCGCCGGCCGCTAACTATGGCTACACCTTC
v_gene: TRBV4-1; abundance: many; j_gene: TRBJ2-3; d_gene: TRBD2; CDR3aa: CASSQDGDGRVTDTQYF; CDR3nt: TGCGCCAGCAGCCAAGATGGAGACGGGAGGGTCACAGATACGCAGTATTTT
v_gene: TRBV29-1; abundance: many; j_gene: TRBJ2-6; d_gene: -; CDR3aa: CSVDLKGSGANVLTF; CDR3nt: TGCAGCGTTGACCTAAAAGGTTCTGGGGCCAACGTCCTGACTTTC
v_gene: TRBV7-9; abundance: many; j_gene: TRBJ2-1; d_gene: TRBD1; CDR3aa: CASSSDRDRNEQFF; CDR3nt: TGTGCCAGCAGCTCGGACAGGGATAGGAATGAGCAGTTCTTC
v_gene: TRBV20-1; abundance: few; j_gene: TRBJ2-1; d_gene: -; CDR3aa: CSASSPTGVPNTEQFF; CDR3nt: TGCAGTGCTAGCTCTCCGACAGGAGTACCCAATACTGAGCAGTTCTTC
v_gene: TRBV28; abundance: many; j_gene: TRBJ2-5; d_gene: -; CDR3aa: CASSLGGSGEETQYF; CDR3nt: TGTGCCAGCAGTTTAGGGGGCTCAGGGGAAGAGACCCAGTACTTC
v_gene: TRBV29-1; abundance: many; j_gene: TRBJ1-1; d_gene: TRBD1; CDR3aa: CSAGTGTNTEAFF; CDR3nt: TGCAGCGCCGGGACAGGGACCAACACTGAAGCTTTCTTT
v_gene: TRBV12-3/TRBV12-4; abundance: many; j_gene: TRBJ1-5; d_gene: -; CDR3aa: CASRSGRKYQPQHF; CDR3nt: TGTGCCAGCAGGTCTGGTAGGAAATATCAGCCCCAGCATTTT
v_gene: TRBV7-2; abundance: few; j_gene: TRBJ2-2; d_gene: -; CDR3aa: CASRGGGHAGELFF; CDR3nt: TGTGCCAGCAGGGGGGGGGGCCACGCCGGGGAGCTGTTTTTT